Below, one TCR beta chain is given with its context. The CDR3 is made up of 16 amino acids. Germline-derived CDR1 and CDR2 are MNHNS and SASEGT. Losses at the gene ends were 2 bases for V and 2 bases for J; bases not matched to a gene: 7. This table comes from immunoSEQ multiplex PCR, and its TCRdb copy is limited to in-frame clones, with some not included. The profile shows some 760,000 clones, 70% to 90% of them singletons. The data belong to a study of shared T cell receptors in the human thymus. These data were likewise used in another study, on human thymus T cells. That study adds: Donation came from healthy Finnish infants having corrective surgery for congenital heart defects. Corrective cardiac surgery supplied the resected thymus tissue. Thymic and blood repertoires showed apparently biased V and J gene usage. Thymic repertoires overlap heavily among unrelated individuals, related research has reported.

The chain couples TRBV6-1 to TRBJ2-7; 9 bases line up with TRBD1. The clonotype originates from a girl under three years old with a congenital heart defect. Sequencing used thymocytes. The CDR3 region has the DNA TGTGCCAGCAGTGAATCGGCGGGACAGGGTCCCTACGAGCAGTACTTC. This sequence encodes CASSESAGQGPYEQYF.